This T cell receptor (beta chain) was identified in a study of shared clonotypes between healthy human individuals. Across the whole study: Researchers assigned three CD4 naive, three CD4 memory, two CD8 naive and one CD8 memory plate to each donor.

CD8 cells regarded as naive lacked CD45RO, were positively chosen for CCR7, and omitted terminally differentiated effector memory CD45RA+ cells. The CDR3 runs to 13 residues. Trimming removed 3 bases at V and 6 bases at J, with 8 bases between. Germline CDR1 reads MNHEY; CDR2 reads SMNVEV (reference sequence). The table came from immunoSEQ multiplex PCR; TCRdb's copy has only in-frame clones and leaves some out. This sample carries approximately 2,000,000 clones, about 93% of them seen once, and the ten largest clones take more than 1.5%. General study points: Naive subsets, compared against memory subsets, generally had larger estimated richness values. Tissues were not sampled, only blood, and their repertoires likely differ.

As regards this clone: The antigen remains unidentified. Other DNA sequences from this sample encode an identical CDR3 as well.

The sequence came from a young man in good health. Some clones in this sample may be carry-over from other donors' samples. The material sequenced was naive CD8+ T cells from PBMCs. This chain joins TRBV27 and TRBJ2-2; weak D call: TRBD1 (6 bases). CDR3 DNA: TGTGCCAGCAGTTTCAGGGGACCCGGGGAGCTGTTTTTT. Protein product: CASSFRGPGELFF.